The sequence of this T cell receptor (beta chain) was determined in a study of OX40 agonist ivuxolimab in advanced cancers. Study information: The study gave patients intravenous ivuxolimab at 0.01 to 10 mg/kg every 2 weeks.

Generated by immunoSEQ multiplex PCR, the TCRdb table keeps only in-frame clones and is missing some. The sample shows more than 45,000 clones, 70% to 85% of them seen only once. This CDR3 comprises 14 residues. CDR1 GTSNPN and CDR2 SVGIG come from the germline V gene (reference sequence). V lost 1 base, J lost 5 bases, and 9 bases lay in between. As to this clone: Its antigen remains unidentified.

Whole-study results and caveats: Compared with others, partial responders at 0.1-3.0 mg/kg displayed clonal expansion among the lowest. Dosing at 0.1 to 3.0 mg/kg was accompanied by clonal expansion of CD4+ and CD8+ blood T cells by week 6. It was also the case that some nonresponders had low normalized T-cell clonal expansion.

The sequences come from CD4+ or CD8+ T cells sorted from blood, collected in a trial of the OX40 agonist ivuxolimab. The genes are TRBV30 and TRBJ2-6; D remains ambiguous. The TCR sequence derives from an adult with an advanced solid tumor such as melanoma, head and neck, liver or kidney cancer. The CDR3 protein is CAWSEGIWANVLTF. CDR3 in DNA: TGTGCCTGGAGTGAGGGCATTTGGGCCAACGTCCTGACTTTC. The entire variable domain, with the rest obtained from reference TRBV30 and TRBJ2-6, is as follows: SQTIHQWPATLVQPVGSPLSLECTVEGTSNPNLYWYRQAAGRGLQLLFYSVGIGQISSEVPQNLSASRPQDRQFILSSKKLLLSDSGFYLCAWSEGIWANVLTFGAGSRLTVL.